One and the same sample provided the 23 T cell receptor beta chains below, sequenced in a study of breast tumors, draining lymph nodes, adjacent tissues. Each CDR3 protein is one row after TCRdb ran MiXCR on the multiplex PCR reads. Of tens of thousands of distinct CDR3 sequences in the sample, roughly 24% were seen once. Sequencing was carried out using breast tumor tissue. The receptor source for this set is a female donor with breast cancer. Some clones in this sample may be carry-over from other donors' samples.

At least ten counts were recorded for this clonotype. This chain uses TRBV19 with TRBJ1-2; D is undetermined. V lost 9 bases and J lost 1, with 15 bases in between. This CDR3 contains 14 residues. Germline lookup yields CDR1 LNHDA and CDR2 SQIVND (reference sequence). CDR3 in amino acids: CASARRGNNYGYTF. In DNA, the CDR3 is TGTGCCAGCGCTCGGCGAGGGAATAACTATGGCTACACCTTC.

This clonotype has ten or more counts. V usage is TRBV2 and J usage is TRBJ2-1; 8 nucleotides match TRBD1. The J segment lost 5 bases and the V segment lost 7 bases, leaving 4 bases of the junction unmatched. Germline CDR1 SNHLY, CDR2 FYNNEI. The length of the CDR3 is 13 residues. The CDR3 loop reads CASTKDRDNEQFF. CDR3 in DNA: TGTGCCAGCACTAAGGACAGGGACAATGAGCAGTTCTTC.

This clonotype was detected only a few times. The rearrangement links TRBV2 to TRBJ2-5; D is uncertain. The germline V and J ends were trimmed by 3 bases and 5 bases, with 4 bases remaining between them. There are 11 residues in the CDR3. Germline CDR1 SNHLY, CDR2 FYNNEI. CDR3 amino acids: CASSDFETQYF. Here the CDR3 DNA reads TGTGCCAGCAGTGATTTTGAGACCCAGTACTTC. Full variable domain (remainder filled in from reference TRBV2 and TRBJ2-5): EPEVTQTPSHQVTQMGQEVILRCVPISNHLYFYWYRQILGQKVEFLVSFYNNEISEKSEIFDDQFSVERPDGSNFTLKIRSTKLEDSAMYFCASSDFETQYFGPGTRLLVL.

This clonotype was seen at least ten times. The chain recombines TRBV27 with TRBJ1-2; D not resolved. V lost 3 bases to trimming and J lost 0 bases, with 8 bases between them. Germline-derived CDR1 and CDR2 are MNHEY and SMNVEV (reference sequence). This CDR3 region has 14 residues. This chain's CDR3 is CASSFSVTNYGYTF. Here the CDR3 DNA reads TGTGCCAGCAGTTTTTCTGTCACTAACTATGGCTACACCTTC.

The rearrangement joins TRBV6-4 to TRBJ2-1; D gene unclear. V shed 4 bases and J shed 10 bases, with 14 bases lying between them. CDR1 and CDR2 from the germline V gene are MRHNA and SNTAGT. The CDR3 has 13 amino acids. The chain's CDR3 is CASSVQLWGEQFF. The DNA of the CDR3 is TGTGCCAGCAGTGTCCAACTTTGGGGAGAGCAGTTCTTC.

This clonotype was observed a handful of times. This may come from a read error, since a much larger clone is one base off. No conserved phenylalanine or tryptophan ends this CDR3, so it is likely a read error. This CDR3 reads CASSELPGGIYPYTL. The CDR3 DNA sequence: TGTGCCAGCAGTGAGCTCCCGGGGGGGATATATCCCTACACCCTC. The chain recombines TRBV6-1 with TRBJ1-2, with D perhaps matching TRBD1 (5 bases). Germline values: CDR1 MNHNS, CDR2 SASEGT. V shed 3 bases and J shed 10 bases, with 21 bases lying between them. The CDR3 is made up of 15 amino acids.

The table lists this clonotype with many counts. In nucleotides, the CDR3 is TGCAGTGCTAGACTCATACAGGGAAGTCAGCCCCAGCATTTT. Translating it yields CSARLIQGSQPQHF. The gene calls are TRBV20-1 and TRBJ1-5; D perhaps matches TRBD1 (6 bases). This CDR3 is built from 14 residues. CDR1 DFQATT and CDR2 SNEGSKA come from the germline V gene (reference sequence). V gave up 2 bases and J gave up 6 bases, with 14 bases separating them.

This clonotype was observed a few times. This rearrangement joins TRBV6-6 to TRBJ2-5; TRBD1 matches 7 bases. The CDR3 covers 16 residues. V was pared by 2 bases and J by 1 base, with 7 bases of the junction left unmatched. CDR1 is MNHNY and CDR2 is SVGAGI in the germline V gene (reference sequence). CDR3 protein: CASSYGTWDSQETQYF. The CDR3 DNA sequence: TGTGCCAGCAGTTACGGAACTTGGGACAGCCAAGAGACCCAGTACTTC.

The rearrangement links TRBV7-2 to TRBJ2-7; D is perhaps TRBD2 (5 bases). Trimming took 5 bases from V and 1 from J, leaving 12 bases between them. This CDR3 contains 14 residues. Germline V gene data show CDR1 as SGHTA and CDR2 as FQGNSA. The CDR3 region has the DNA TGTGCCAGCAGCCCCCATGGAGGATCCTACGAGCAGTACTTC. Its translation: CASSPHGGSYEQYF.

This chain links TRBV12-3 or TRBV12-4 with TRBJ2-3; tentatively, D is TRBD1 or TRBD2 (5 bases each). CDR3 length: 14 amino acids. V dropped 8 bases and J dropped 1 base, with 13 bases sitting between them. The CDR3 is CASRGAGGTDTQYF. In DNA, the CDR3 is TGTGCCAGCCGTGGGGCGGGCGGCACAGATACGCAGTATTTT.

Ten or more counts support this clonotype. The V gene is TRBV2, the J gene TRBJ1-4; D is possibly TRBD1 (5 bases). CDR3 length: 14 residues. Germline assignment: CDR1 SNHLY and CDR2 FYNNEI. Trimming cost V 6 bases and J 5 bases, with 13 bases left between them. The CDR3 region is CASRWTLMNEKLFF. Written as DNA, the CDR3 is TGTGCCAGCAGGTGGACACTCATGAATGAAAAACTGTTTTTT.

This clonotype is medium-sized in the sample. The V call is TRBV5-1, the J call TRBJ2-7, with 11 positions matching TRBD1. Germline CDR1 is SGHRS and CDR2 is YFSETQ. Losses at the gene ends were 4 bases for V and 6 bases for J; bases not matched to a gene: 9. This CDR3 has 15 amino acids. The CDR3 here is CASSTLAGTGGEQYF. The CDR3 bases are TGCGCCAGCAGCACACTCGCCGGGACAGGGGGCGAGCAGTACTTC.

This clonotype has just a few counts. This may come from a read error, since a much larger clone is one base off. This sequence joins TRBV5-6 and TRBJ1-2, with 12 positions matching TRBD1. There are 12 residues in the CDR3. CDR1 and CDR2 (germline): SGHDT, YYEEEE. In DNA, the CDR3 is TGTGCCGGCGCCGGGACAGGGGGCCTTGTAGCCTTC. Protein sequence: CAGAGTGGLVAF.

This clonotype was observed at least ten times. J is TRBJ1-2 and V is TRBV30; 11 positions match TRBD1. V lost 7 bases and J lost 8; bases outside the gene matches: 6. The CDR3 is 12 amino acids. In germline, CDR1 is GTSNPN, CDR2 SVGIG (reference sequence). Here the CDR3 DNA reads TGTGCCTCCGGACAGGGGGCTGGAGGCTACACCTTC. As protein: CASGQGAGGYTF.

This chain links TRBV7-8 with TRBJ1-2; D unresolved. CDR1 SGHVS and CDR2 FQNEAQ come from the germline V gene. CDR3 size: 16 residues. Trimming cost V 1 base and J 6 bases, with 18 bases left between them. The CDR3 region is CASSLGGYSGSHGYTF. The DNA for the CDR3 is TGTGCCAGCAGCTTAGGGGGATACTCGGGATCTCATGGCTACACCTTC.

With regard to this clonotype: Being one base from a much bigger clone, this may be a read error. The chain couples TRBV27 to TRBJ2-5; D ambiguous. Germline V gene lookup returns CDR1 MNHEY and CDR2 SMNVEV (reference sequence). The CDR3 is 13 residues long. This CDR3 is CAGSLWLGETQYF. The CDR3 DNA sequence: TGTGCCGGCAGTTTGTGGTTAGGGGAGACCCAGTACTTC.

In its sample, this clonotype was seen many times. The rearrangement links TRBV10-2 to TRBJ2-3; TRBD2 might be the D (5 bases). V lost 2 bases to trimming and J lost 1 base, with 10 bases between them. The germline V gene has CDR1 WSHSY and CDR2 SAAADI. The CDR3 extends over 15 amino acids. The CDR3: CASSEASGRTDTQYF. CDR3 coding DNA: TGCGCCAGCAGTGAGGCGAGCGGCCGCACAGATACGCAGTATTTT.

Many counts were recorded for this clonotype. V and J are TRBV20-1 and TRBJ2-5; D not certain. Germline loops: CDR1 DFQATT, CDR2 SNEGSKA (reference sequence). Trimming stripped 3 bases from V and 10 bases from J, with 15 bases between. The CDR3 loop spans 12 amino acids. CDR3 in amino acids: CSASPGVSFQYF. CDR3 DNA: TGCAGTGCTAGCCCTGGTGTTAGTTTCCAGTACTTC.

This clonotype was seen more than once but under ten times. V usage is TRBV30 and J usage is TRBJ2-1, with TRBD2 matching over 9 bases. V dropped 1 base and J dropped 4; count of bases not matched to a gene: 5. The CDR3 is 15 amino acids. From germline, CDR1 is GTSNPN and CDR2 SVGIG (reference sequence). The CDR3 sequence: CAWSDLAGPYNEQFF. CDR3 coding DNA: TGTGCCTGGAGTGATCTAGCGGGGCCATACAATGAGCAGTTCTTC.

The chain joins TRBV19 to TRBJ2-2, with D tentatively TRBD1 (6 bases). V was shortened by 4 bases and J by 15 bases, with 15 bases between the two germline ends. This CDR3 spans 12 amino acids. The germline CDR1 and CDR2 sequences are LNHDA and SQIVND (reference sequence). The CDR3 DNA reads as TGTGCCAGTAGTACCAGGGGCGCGGTGGTGTTTTTT. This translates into CASSTRGAVVFF.

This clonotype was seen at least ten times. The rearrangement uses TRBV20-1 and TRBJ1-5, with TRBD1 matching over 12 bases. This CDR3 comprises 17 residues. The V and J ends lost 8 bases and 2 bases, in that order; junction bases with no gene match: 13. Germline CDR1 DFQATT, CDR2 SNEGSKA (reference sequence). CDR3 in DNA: TGCAGTTGCCCCTGGGGGACAGGGGGCCGGGGCAATCAGCCCCAGCATTTT. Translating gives CSCPWGTGGRGNQPQHF.

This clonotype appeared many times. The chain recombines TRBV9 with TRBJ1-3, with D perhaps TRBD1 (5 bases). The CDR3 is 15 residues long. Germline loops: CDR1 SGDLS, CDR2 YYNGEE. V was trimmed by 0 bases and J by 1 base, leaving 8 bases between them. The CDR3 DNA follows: TGTGCCAGCAGCGTAGAAAGGGGTTCTGGAAACACCATATATTTT. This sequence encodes CASSVERGSGNTIYF.

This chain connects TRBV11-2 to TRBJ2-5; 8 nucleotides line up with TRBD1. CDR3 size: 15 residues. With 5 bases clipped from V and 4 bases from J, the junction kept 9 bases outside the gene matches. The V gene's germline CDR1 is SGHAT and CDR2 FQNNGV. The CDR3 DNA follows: TGTGCCAGCAGCCCACACAGGGGGGTTCGAGAGACCCAGTACTTC. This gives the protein CASSPHRGVRETQYF.